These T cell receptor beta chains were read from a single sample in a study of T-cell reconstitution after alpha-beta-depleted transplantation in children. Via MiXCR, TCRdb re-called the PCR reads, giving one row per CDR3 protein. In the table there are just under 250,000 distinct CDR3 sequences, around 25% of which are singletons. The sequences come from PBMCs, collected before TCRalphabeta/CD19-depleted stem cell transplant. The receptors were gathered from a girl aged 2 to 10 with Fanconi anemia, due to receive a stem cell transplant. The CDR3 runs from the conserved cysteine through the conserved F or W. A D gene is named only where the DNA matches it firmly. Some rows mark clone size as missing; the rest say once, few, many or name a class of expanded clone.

CDR3aa: CASSLVSLGSNEQFF
CDR3nt: TGTGCCAGCAGCTTAGTCTCGTTAGGTAGCAATGAGCAGTTCTTC
d_gene: -
j_gene: TRBJ2-1
abundance: -
v_gene: TRBV7-2

CDR3aa: CASSPGVRGREEKLFF
CDR3nt: TGTGCCAGCAGCCCCGGGGTCAGGGGGCGCGAAGAAAAACTGTTTTTT
d_gene: TRBD1
j_gene: TRBJ1-4
abundance: -
v_gene: TRBV9

CDR3aa: CASKPPLRVNEQFF
CDR3nt: TGTGCCAGCAAACCCCCTCTTCGAGTCAATGAGCAGTTCTTC
d_gene: -
j_gene: TRBJ2-1
abundance: many
v_gene: TRBV5-5

CDR3aa: CASSLDGNIYEQYF
CDR3nt: TGCGCCAGCAGCCTAGACGGAAACATCTACGAGCAGTACTTC
d_gene: -
j_gene: TRBJ2-7
abundance: many
v_gene: TRBV5-1

CDR3aa: CSASSWTSFGADEQFF
CDR3nt: TGCAGTGCTAGTTCTTGGACTAGTTTCGGTGCAGATGAGCAGTTCTTC
d_gene: TRBD2
j_gene: TRBJ2-1
abundance: few
v_gene: TRBV20-1

CDR3aa: CASSLRWRETQYF
CDR3nt: TGTGCCAGCAGCTTAAGATGGCGGGAGACCCAGTACTTC
d_gene: -
j_gene: TRBJ2-5
abundance: -
v_gene: TRBV7-6

CDR3aa: CASSFSPWDWTSGRTDTQYF
CDR3nt: TGTGCCAGCAGTTTCTCACCGTGGGACTGGACTAGCGGGAGAACAGATACGCAGTATTTT
d_gene: TRBD2
j_gene: TRBJ2-3
abundance: -
v_gene: TRBV6-2/TRBV6-3

CDR3aa: CASSPQFSGNTIYF
CDR3nt: TGTGCCAGCTCACCACAGTTCTCTGGAAACACCATATATTTT
d_gene: -
j_gene: TRBJ1-3
abundance: few
v_gene: TRBV18

CDR3aa: CASSMGRGGNEQFF
CDR3nt: TGTGCCAGCAGTATGGGCCGTGGGGGCAATGAGCAGTTCTTC
d_gene: -
j_gene: TRBJ2-1
abundance: few
v_gene: TRBV12-3/TRBV12-4

CDR3aa: CASSLRIGRSTDTQYF
CDR3nt: TGCGCCAGCAGCTTGCGTATCGGGAGAAGCACAGATACGCAGTATTTT
d_gene: -
j_gene: TRBJ2-3
abundance: many
v_gene: TRBV5-1

CDR3aa: CASSQDASGRFNNEQFF
CDR3nt: TGCGCCAGCAGCCAAGATGCTAGCGGGAGGTTTAACAATGAGCAGTTCTTC
d_gene: TRBD2
j_gene: TRBJ2-1
abundance: few
v_gene: TRBV4-1

CDR3aa: CASSQEWLAGGPRNSEQFF
CDR3nt: TGTGCCAGCAGCCAAGAGTGGCTAGCGGGAGGGCCTAGGAATAGTGAGCAGTTCTTC
d_gene: TRBD2
j_gene: TRBJ2-1
abundance: few
v_gene: TRBV4-2

CDR3aa: CASSPRLGALETQYF
CDR3nt: TGTGCCAGCAGCCCCCGCTTAGGAGCGCTTGAGACCCAGTACTTC
d_gene: -
j_gene: TRBJ2-5
abundance: -
v_gene: TRBV7-7

CDR3aa: CSVFPGQGRETQYF
CDR3nt: TGCAGCGTTTTCCCGGGACAGGGGAGAGAGACCCAGTACTTC
d_gene: TRBD1
j_gene: TRBJ2-5
abundance: many
v_gene: TRBV29-1

CDR3aa: CASSFYPGPSSYNEQFF
CDR3nt: TGTGCCAGCAGCTTCTATCCGGGGCCGAGCTCCTACAATGAGCAGTTCTTC
d_gene: -
j_gene: TRBJ2-1
abundance: many
v_gene: TRBV7-2

CDR3aa: CSARRTGDEKLFF
CDR3nt: TGCAGTGCGAGAAGGACAGGGGACGAAAAACTGTTTTTT
d_gene: TRBD1
j_gene: TRBJ1-4
abundance: -
v_gene: TRBV20-1

CDR3aa: CASSATSRHEQFF
CDR3nt: TGTGCCAGCAGCGCGACTAGTCGACATGAGCAGTTCTTC
d_gene: -
j_gene: TRBJ2-1
abundance: few
v_gene: TRBV14

CDR3aa: CASSLMGLAGPEQFF
CDR3nt: TGCGCCAGCAGCTTGATGGGACTAGCGGGGCCTGAGCAGTTCTTC
d_gene: TRBD2
j_gene: TRBJ2-1
abundance: -
v_gene: TRBV5-1

CDR3aa: CSVLGTSGYEQYF
CDR3nt: TGCAGCGTTTTAGGGACTAGCGGGTACGAGCAGTACTTC
d_gene: TRBD2
j_gene: TRBJ2-7
abundance: many
v_gene: TRBV29-1

CDR3aa: CASSLDRALPYSNQPQHF
CDR3nt: TGTGCCAGCAGCTTAGACAGGGCCCTACCTTATAGCAATCAGCCCCAGCATTTT
d_gene: -
j_gene: TRBJ1-5
abundance: many
v_gene: TRBV7-6

CDR3aa: CSAPLAGHNYEQYF
CDR3nt: TGCAGTGCTCCACTAGCGGGACACAACTACGAGCAGTACTTC
d_gene: TRBD2
j_gene: TRBJ2-7
abundance: once
v_gene: TRBV20-1

CDR3aa: CASSGNRSGRRDEQYF
CDR3nt: TGTGCCAGCTCAGGTAACAGGTCAGGGCGTCGGGACGAGCAGTACTTC
d_gene: -
j_gene: TRBJ2-7
abundance: once
v_gene: TRBV18

CDR3aa: CSARVGLFSYNEQFF
CDR3nt: TGCAGTGCTAGAGTAGGACTTTTCTCCTACAATGAGCAGTTCTTC
d_gene: -
j_gene: TRBJ2-1
abundance: few
v_gene: TRBV20-1

CDR3aa: CASSRGQGFAYEQYF
CDR3nt: TGTGCCAGCAGCCGTGGACAGGGTTTCGCCTACGAGCAGTACTTC
d_gene: TRBD1
j_gene: TRBJ2-7
abundance: many
v_gene: TRBV7-9

CDR3aa: CSVGGLQDTYEQYF
CDR3nt: TGCAGCGTTGGGGGACTACAGGATACCTACGAGCAGTACTTC
d_gene: TRBD2
j_gene: TRBJ2-7
abundance: few
v_gene: TRBV29-1

CDR3aa: CASSPTLNTEAFF
CDR3nt: TGTGCCAGCAGCCCTACCTTGAACACTGAAGCTTTCTTT
d_gene: -
j_gene: TRBJ1-1
abundance: -
v_gene: TRBV7-6

CDR3aa: CASSLAGTRRGGNIQFF
CDR3nt: TGTGCCAGCAGCTTAGCGGGCACTAGGCGGGGGGGCAATATCCAGTTCTTC
d_gene: TRBD2
j_gene: TRBJ2-1
abundance: many
v_gene: TRBV7-2

CDR3aa: CARPRGQGRPLSYEQYF
CDR3nt: TGTGCCAGACCTAGGGGGCAGGGTCGACCGCTCTCCTACGAGCAGTACTTC
d_gene: TRBD1
j_gene: TRBJ2-7
abundance: many
v_gene: TRBV25-1

CDR3aa: CAISESVRKETQYF
CDR3nt: TGTGCCATCAGTGAGTCTGTCCGCAAAGAGACCCAGTACTTC
d_gene: -
j_gene: TRBJ2-5
abundance: many
v_gene: TRBV10-3

CDR3aa: CASSPGQLYTEAFF
CDR3nt: TGTGCCAGCTCACCAGGCCAGCTTTACACTGAAGCTTTCTTT
d_gene: -
j_gene: TRBJ1-1
abundance: many
v_gene: TRBV18

CDR3aa: CATSRVGGYTGEDYEQYF
CDR3nt: TGTGCCACCAGCAGAGTTGGGGGATATACAGGGGAGGACTACGAGCAGTACTTC
d_gene: -
j_gene: TRBJ2-7
abundance: few
v_gene: TRBV15

CDR3aa: CSARPRQGAILHEQYF
CDR3nt: TGCAGTGCTAGACCCCGCCAGGGGGCGATCCTACACGAGCAGTACTTC
d_gene: TRBD1
j_gene: TRBJ2-7
abundance: many
v_gene: TRBV20-1

CDR3aa: CASSLNPTSGRINTGELFF
CDR3nt: TGTGCCAGCAGCCTCAACCCGACTAGCGGGAGGATAAACACCGGGGAGCTGTTTTTT
d_gene: TRBD2
j_gene: TRBJ2-2
abundance: -
v_gene: TRBV7-7

CDR3aa: CASSYPGNTEAFF
CDR3nt: TGTGCCAGCAGTTACCCAGGGAACACTGAAGCTTTCTTT
d_gene: -
j_gene: TRBJ1-1
abundance: many
v_gene: TRBV6-2/TRBV6-3

CDR3aa: CASSYLGGSGETQYF
CDR3nt: TGTGCCAGCAGTTACCTTGGCGGGAGTGGAGAGACCCAGTACTTC
d_gene: TRBD2
j_gene: TRBJ2-5
abundance: -
v_gene: TRBV6-2/TRBV6-3

CDR3aa: CSARDPTGTGINEQFF
CDR3nt: TGCAGTGCTAGAGATCCGACAGGGACAGGTATCAATGAGCAGTTCTTC
d_gene: TRBD1
j_gene: TRBJ2-1
abundance: many
v_gene: TRBV20-1

CDR3aa: CSALRGQNYGYTF
CDR3nt: TGCAGCGCGTTGAGGGGACAGAACTATGGCTACACCTTC
d_gene: TRBD1
j_gene: TRBJ1-2
abundance: -
v_gene: TRBV29-1

CDR3aa: CAWASGGLGNEQFF
CDR3nt: TGTGCCTGGGCTAGCGGGGGGCTGGGGAATGAGCAGTTCTTC
d_gene: TRBD2
j_gene: TRBJ2-1
abundance: few
v_gene: TRBV28

CDR3aa: CASSLASPSGNTIYF
CDR3nt: TGTGCCAGCAGTTTGGCTAGCCCCTCTGGAAACACCATATATTTT
d_gene: -
j_gene: TRBJ1-3
abundance: many
v_gene: TRBV12-3/TRBV12-4

CDR3aa: CASRPRALETQYF
CDR3nt: TGTGCCAGCAGGCCCAGGGCATTGGAGACCCAGTACTTC
d_gene: -
j_gene: TRBJ2-5
abundance: many
v_gene: TRBV12-3/TRBV12-4

CDR3aa: CSAARGGGIYEQYF
CDR3nt: TGCAGCGCCGCGAGGGGAGGTGGAATCTACGAGCAGTACTTC
d_gene: -
j_gene: TRBJ2-7
abundance: many
v_gene: TRBV29-1

CDR3aa: CASSAGLASYNEQFF
CDR3nt: TGTGCCAGCAGCGCGGGACTAGCCTCCTACAATGAGCAGTTCTTC
d_gene: TRBD2
j_gene: TRBJ2-1
abundance: many
v_gene: TRBV9

CDR3aa: CASSFVAPGSQYF
CDR3nt: TGTGCCAGCAGTTTTGTAGCTCCGGGGTCCCAGTACTTC
d_gene: -
j_gene: TRBJ2-5
abundance: many
v_gene: TRBV12-3/TRBV12-4

CDR3aa: CASRWGNAQYF
CDR3nt: TGTGCCAGCAGGTGGGGGAATGCGCAGTATTTT
d_gene: -
j_gene: TRBJ2-3
abundance: many
v_gene: TRBV28

CDR3aa: CASSFAGADTEAFF
CDR3nt: TGTGCCAGCAGTTTCGCGGGGGCGGACACTGAAGCTTTCTTT
d_gene: -
j_gene: TRBJ1-1
abundance: many
v_gene: TRBV12-3/TRBV12-4

CDR3aa: CSARDLGRTYNEQFF
CDR3nt: TGCAGTGCTAGAGATCTTGGCCGTACCTACAATGAGCAGTTCTTC
d_gene: -
j_gene: TRBJ2-1
abundance: few
v_gene: TRBV20-1

CDR3aa: CASSYPGLPRNEQFF
CDR3nt: TGTGCCAGCAGTTACCCGGGACTGCCGAGGAATGAGCAGTTCTTC
d_gene: -
j_gene: TRBJ2-1
abundance: few
v_gene: TRBV6-5

CDR3aa: CSASPTYSNQPQHF
CDR3nt: TGCAGTGCTAGCCCCACTTATAGCAATCAGCCCCAGCATTTT
d_gene: -
j_gene: TRBJ1-5
abundance: few
v_gene: TRBV20-1